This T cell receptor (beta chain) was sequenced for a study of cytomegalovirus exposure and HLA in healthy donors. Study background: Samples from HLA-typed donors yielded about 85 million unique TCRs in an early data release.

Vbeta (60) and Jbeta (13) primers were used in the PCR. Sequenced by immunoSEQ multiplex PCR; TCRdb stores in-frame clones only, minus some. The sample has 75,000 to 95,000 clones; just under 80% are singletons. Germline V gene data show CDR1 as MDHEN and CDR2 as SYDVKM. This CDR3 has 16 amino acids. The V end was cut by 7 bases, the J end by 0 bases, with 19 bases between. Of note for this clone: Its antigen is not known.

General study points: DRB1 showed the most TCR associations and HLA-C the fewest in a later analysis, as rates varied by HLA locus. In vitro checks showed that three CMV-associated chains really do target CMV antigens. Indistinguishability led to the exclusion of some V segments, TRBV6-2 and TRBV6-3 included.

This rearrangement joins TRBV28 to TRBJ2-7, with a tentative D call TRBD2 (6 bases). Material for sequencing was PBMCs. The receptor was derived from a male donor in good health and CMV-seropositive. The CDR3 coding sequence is TGTGCCAGCACCTCCACTGGGAGGACTAACTCCTACGAGCAGTACTTC. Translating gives CASTSTGRTNSYEQYF.